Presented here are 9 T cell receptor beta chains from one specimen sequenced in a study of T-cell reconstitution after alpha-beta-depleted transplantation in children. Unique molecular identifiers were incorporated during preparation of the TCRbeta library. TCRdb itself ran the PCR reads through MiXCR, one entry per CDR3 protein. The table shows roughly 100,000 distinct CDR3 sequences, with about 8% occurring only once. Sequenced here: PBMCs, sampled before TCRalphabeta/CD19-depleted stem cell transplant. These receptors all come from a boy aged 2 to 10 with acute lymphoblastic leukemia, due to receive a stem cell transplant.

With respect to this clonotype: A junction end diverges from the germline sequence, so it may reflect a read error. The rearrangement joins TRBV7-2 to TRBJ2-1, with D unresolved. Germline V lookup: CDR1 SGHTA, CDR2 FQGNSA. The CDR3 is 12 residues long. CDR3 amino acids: CASSLAYNEQSF. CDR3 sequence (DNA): TGTGCCAGCAGCTTAGCATATAATGAGCAGTCCTTC.

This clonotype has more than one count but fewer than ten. The CDR3, as DNA: TGTGCCAGCAGCCGAGTTACCTACGAGCAGTACTTC. Encoded protein: CASSRVTYEQYF. The V call is TRBV14, the J call TRBJ2-7; unclear D gene. The V end lost 4 bases, the J end lost 2 bases, and 6 bases lay between the germline ends. This CDR3 has 12 amino acids. Germline V CDR1 and CDR2: SGHDN, FVKESK.

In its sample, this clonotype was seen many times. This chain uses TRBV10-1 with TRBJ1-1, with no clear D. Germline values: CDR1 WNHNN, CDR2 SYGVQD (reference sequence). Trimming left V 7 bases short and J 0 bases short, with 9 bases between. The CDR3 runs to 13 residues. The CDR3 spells CASTDQLNTEAFF. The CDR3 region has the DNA TGCGCCAGCACCGATCAATTGAACACTGAAGCTTTCTTT.

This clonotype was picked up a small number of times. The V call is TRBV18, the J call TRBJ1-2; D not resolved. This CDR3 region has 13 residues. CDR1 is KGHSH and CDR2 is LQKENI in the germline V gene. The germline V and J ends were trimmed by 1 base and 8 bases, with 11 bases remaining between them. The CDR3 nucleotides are TGTGCCAGCTCACCACGGGAGGGCCGGGGCTACACCTTC. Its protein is CASSPREGRGYTF.

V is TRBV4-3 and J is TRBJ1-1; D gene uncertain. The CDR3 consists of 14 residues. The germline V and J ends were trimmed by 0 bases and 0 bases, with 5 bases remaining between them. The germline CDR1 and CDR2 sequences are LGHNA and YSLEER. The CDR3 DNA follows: TGCGCCAGCAGCCAAGATAACTTGAACACTGAAGCTTTCTTT. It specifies CASSQDNLNTEAFF.

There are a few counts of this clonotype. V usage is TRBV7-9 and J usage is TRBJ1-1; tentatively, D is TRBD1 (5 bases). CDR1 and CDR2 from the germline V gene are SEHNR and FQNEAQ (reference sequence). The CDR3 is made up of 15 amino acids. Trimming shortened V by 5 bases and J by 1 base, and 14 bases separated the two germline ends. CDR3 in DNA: TGTGCCAGCAGCCCCCGGGGGACGGCGAACACTGAAGCTTTCTTT. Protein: CASSPRGTANTEAFF.

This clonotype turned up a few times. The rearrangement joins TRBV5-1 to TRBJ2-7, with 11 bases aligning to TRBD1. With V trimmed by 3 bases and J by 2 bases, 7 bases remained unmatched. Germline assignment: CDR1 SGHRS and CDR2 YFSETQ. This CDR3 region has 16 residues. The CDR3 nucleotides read TGCGCCAGCAGCTATACAGGGACAGGGGGAGCCTACGAGCAGTACTTC. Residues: CASSYTGTGGAYEQYF.

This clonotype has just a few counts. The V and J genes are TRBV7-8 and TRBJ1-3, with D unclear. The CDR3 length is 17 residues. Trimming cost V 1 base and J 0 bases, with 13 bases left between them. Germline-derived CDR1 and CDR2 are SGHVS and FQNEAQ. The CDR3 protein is CASSLDWAKASGNTIYF. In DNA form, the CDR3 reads TGTGCCAGCAGCTTAGATTGGGCAAAAGCCTCTGGAAACACCATATATTTT.

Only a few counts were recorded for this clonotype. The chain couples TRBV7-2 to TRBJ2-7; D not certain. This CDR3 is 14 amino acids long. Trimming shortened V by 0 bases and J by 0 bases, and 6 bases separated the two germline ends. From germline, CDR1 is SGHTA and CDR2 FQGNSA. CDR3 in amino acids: CASSLATHSYEQYF. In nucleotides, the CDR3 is TGTGCCAGCAGCTTAGCAACCCACTCCTACGAGCAGTACTTC.